This T cell receptor beta chain was found in a study of T cells in Graves' hyperthyroidism and ophthalmopathy. Whole-study results and caveats: Most clonotypes expanded in the thyroid (above 0.001) were also present in blood. Separating ophthalmopathy from stable hyperthyroidism was achieved by a 13 V-J model.

The sample holds many counts of this clonotype. Its antigen is not identified. Hyperthyroidism of Graves' type that showed no ophthalmopathy progression within 18 months was stable. Using RNA transcripts as the source, TCR beta CDR3 regions were amplified. First-round RT-PCR of the TCR CDR3 relied on the HTBI primer set. TCRdb processed the multiplex PCR reads anew with MiXCR; each CDR3 protein has one entry. The sample consists of 560,000 or so distinct CDR3 sequences, 40% to 55% of them appearing once. The sample taken for sequencing was peripheral blood or thyroid tissue (not recorded which). This receptor was identified in a woman aged 18-30 years with Graves' hyperthyroidism.

The CDR3 sequence: CASRLAGLEQYF. In DNA, the CDR3 is TGTGCCAGCAGACTAGCGGGCTTGGAGCAGTACTTC. The rearrangement uses TRBV28 and TRBJ2-7; 9 bases map to TRBD2. This CDR3 region has 12 residues. J was trimmed by 7 bases and V by 6 bases; bases with no gene match: 4. In germline, CDR1 is MDHEN, CDR2 SYDVKM.